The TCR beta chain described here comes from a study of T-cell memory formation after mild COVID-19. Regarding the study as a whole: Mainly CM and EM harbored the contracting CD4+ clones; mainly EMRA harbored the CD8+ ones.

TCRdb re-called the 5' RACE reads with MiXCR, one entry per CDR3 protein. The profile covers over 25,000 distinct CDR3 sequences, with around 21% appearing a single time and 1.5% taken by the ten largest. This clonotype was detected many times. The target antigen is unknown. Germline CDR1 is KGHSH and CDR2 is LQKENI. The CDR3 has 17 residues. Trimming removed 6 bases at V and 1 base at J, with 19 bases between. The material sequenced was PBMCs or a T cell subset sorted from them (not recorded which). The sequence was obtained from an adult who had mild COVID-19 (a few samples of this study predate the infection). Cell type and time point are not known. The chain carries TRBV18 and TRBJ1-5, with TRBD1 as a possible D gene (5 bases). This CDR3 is CASSESLGPGSNQPQHF. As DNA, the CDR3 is TGTGCCAGCTCCGAATCCTTGGGACCTGGGAGCAATCAGCCCCAGCATTTT.